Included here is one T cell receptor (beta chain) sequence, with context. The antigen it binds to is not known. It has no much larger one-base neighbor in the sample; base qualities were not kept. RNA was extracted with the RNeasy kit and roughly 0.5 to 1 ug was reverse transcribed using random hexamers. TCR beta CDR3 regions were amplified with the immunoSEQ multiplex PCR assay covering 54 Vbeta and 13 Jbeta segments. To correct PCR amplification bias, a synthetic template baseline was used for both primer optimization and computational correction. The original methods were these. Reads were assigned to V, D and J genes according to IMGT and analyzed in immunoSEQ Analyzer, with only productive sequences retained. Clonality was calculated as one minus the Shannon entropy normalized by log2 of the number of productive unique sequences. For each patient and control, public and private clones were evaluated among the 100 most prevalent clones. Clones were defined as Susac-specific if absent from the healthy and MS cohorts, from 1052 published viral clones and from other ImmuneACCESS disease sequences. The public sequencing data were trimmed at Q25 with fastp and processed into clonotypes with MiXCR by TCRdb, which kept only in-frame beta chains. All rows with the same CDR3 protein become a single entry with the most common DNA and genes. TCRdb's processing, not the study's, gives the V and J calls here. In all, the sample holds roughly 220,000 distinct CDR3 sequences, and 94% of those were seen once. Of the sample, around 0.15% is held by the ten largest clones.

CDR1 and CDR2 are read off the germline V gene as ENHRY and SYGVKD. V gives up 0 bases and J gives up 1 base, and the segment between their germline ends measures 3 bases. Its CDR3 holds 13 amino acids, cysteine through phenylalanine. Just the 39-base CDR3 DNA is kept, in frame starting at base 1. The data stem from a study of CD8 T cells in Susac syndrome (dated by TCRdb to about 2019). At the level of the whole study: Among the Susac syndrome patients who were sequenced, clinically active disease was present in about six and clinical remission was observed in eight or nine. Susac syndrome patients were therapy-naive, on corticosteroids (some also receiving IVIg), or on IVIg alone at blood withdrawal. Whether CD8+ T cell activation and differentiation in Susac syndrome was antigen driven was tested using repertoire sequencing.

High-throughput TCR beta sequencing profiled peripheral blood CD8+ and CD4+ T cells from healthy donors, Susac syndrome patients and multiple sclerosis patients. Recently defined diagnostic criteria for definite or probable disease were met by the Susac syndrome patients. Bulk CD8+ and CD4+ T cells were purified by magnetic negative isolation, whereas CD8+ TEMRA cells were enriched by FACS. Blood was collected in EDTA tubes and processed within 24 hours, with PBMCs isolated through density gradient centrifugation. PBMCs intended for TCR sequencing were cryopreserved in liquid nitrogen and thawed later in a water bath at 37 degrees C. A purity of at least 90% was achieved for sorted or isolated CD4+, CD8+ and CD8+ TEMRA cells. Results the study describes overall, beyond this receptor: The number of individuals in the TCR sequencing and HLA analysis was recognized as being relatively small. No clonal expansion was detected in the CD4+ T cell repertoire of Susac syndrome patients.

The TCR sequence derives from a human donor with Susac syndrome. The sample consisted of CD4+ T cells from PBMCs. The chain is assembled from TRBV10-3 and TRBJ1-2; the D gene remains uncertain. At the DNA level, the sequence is TGTGCCATCAGTGAGTCCCTTAACTATGGCTACACCTTC. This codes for CAISESLNYGYTF.